This T cell receptor (beta chain) is from a study of spatial heterogeneity in lung cancer. Study context: Consistently, beta-chain sequences turned up in larger numbers than alpha-chain sequences did. General study points: There were more appearances of ubiquitous expanded tumor TCRs in blood at resection than at follow-up.

This sample's time point: sample taken at primary tumor resection. Whole RNA was taken from tumor, nontumor lung or frozen PBMC; it was then sequenced unsorted. The V end was cut by 7 bases, the J end by 7 bases, with 14 bases between. The CDR3 totals 13 residues. The germline V gene has CDR1 LNHDA and CDR2 SQIVND (reference sequence). TCRdb used MiXCR to reprocess the 5' RACE reads, holding one entry per CDR3 protein. The data show over 75,000 distinct CDR3 sequences, 15% to 20% seen once. This clonotype has more than one count but fewer than ten. Its specificity is not known. Here the sequenced sample was PBMCs, taken at surgery. This clonotype was obtained from a male donor with early-stage non-small cell lung cancer. The chain uses TRBV19 and TRBJ1-5; D is perhaps TRBD1 (6 bases). The chain's CDR3 is CASTPRGWQPQHF. In nucleotides, the CDR3 is TGTGCCAGTACCCCCAGGGGATGGCAGCCCCAGCATTTT.